This T cell receptor (beta chain) derives from a study of regulatory T cells in long-lasting Graves disease. Study observations and caveats: Newly diagnosed disease favored TRBV20-1 and TRBJ2-1 over persistent disease.

In germline, CDR1 is KGHSH, CDR2 LQKENI. This CDR3 is 15 amino acids long. With 4 bases clipped from V and 0 bases from J, the junction kept 5 bases outside the gene matches. Time point given: newly diagnosed GD, antithyroid drugs for less than 3 months. PBMC-derived RNA was used for the TCR library. This clonotype was seen more than once but under ten times. Its antigen is not identified. The TCR beta library used iRepertoire HTBI primers with Arm-PCR amplification of CDR3. In TCRdb, the multiplex PCR reads were re-called with MiXCR into one record per CDR3 protein. The table has a few hundred thousand distinct CDR3 sequences, roughly 15% seen once; the top ten hold about 8%. The data were also submitted as part of a second study, on T cells in Graves' hyperthyroidism and ophthalmopathy.

This receptor was taken from a woman aged 40-49 years with Graves disease. The rearrangement joins TRBV18 to TRBJ2-7, with 8 nucleotides matching TRBD1. The input for sequencing was peripheral blood mononuclear cells (PBMCs), taken at new diagnosis, from a patient treated with antithyroid drugs. CDR3 loop: CASSLPTGASYEQYF. CDR3 DNA sequence: TGTGCCAGCTCACTCCCGACAGGGGCCTCCTACGAGCAGTACTTC.